Presented here are 24 T cell receptor beta chains from one specimen sequenced in a study of spatial heterogeneity in lung cancer. In TCRdb, the 5' RACE reads were re-called with MiXCR into one record per CDR3 protein. The sample has some 100,000 distinct CDR3 sequences; approximately 8.5% are singletons. As for time point: sample taken at primary tumor resection. Unsorted samples of tumor, nontumor lung or frozen PBMC had their whole RNA sequenced. The source was PBMCs, collected at surgery. These receptors were obtained from a male donor with early-stage non-small cell lung cancer.

V is TRBV12-3 or TRBV12-4 and J is TRBJ2-3; perhaps TRBD1 as D (6 bases). Deletions cut 1 base from V and 6 bases from J, with 8 bases between. This CDR3 comprises 13 residues. In nucleotides, the CDR3 is TGTGCCAGCAGTTTAGTTACAGGGGATACGCAGTATTTT. It yields the protein CASSLVTGDTQYF.

This chain links TRBV2 with TRBJ2-7; the match to TRBD1 covers 7 bases. CDR1 is SNHLY and CDR2 is FYNNEI in the germline V gene. V lost 8 bases and J lost 11; bases outside the gene matches: 9. The CDR3 loop spans 11 amino acids. The CDR3 loop reads CASRRQGLEYF. The CDR3 bases are TGTGCCAGCCGTAGACAGGGTCTGGAGTACTTC.

In this sample, this clonotype turned up a few times. J is TRBJ2-2 and V is TRBV5-1; 9 bases are a match to TRBD1. Germline V gene data show CDR1 as SGHRS and CDR2 as YFSETQ. The CDR3 runs 14 residues. V was clipped by 6 bases and J by 2 bases; unmatched bases: 2. The CDR3 reads CASKDRGNTGELFF. CDR3 DNA: TGCGCCAGCAAGGACAGGGGAAACACCGGGGAGCTGTTTTTT.

This clonotype was seen ten or more times. V gene TRBV7-9 combines with J gene TRBJ2-7; maybe TRBD1 (6 bases). Trimming stripped 1 base from V and 0 bases from J, with 10 bases between. The CDR3 runs to 15 residues. CDR1 is SEHNR, CDR2 FQNEAQ, per germline (reference sequence). This CDR3 reads CASSLVGTPSYEQYF. CDR3 in DNA: TGTGCCAGCAGCTTAGTCGGGACACCCTCCTACGAGCAGTACTTC.

The chain links TRBV5-1 to TRBJ1-4; the D gene is possibly TRBD1 (5 bases). Between the trimmed V and J ends, which lost 4 bases and 4 bases, there was a span of 5 bases. CDR1 SGHRS and CDR2 YFSETQ come from the germline V gene. The CDR3 consists of 12 residues. CDR3 bases: TGCGCCAGCAGCAGGGGTAATGAAAAACTGTTTTTT. This encodes CASSRGNEKLFF.

This clonotype was picked up many times. The chain links TRBV7-8 to TRBJ2-7; D is perhaps TRBD1 or TRBD2 (6 bases each). Deletions cut 5 bases from V and 2 bases from J, with 19 bases between. CDR3 length: 16 residues. Germline loops: CDR1 SGHVS, CDR2 FQNEAQ. The CDR3 sequence: CASSPHPGAQAYEQYF. In nucleotides, the CDR3 is TGTGCCAGCAGCCCCCACCCGGGGGCGCAAGCCTACGAGCAGTACTTC.

The CDR3 region has the DNA TGTGCCAGCAGTGAAGGAGACCTAGATACGCAGTATTTT. As protein: CASSEGDLDTQYF. V is TRBV2 and J is TRBJ2-3; no firm D call. V lost 1 base and J 5 bases, leaving 7 bases between the germline ends. The CDR3 is 13 residues long. Germline V gives CDR1 SNHLY, CDR2 FYNNEI.

CDR3 DNA: TGTGCCAGCAGCTCACTAGCGGGGGTTCAAGAGACCCAGTACTTC. Protein: CASSSLAGVQETQYF. The chain has TRBV7-6 and TRBJ2-5, with 11 bases matching TRBD2. The CDR3 totals 15 residues. V was clipped by 4 bases and J by 2 bases; unmatched bases: 3. The germline V gene has CDR1 SGHVS and CDR2 FNYEAQ.

The sample holds many counts of this clonotype. The chain combines TRBV18 with TRBJ1-4; tentative D call: TRBD1 (5 bases). The CDR3 extends over 15 amino acids. V dropped 4 bases and J dropped 5 bases, with 14 bases sitting between them. Germline values: CDR1 KGHSH, CDR2 LQKENI. The CDR3 loop is CASSRGDGKNEKLFF. The CDR3 DNA reads TGTGCCAGCTCACGAGGGGACGGGAAAAATGAAAAACTGTTTTTT.

This clonotype was detected many times. The CDR3: CASSLDPQLNEQFF. CDR3 nucleotides: TGTGCCAGCAGCTTAGATCCGCAGTTGAATGAGCAGTTCTTC. The gene calls are TRBV11-2 and TRBJ2-1; no reliable D call. Between the trimmed V and J ends, which lost 0 bases and 7 bases, there was a span of 10 bases. The CDR3 is made up of 14 amino acids. The germline gives CDR1 SGHAT, CDR2 FQNNGV.

The CDR3 loop is CASSMLAHSTQYF. For the CDR3, the DNA is TGTGCCAGTAGTATGCTAGCTCACTCTACGCAGTATTTT. The chain has TRBV19 and TRBJ2-3; the D gene is possibly TRBD2 (5 bases). This CDR3 has 13 residues. Trimming shortened V by 3 bases and J by 8 bases, and 12 bases separated the two germline ends. Germline CDR1 LNHDA, CDR2 SQIVND (reference sequence).

This clonotype was observed many times. The rearrangement joins TRBV3-1 to TRBJ1-2; 8 bases align to TRBD1. The CDR3 covers 15 residues. The germline V gene has CDR1 LGHDT and CDR2 YNNKEL (reference sequence). Trimming at V came to 0 bases and at J to 7 bases, leaving 7 bases not matched to a gene. The CDR3 reads CASSQEQGGESGYTF. In DNA form, the CDR3 reads TGTGCCAGCAGCCAAGAACAGGGGGGAGAAAGTGGCTACACCTTC.

As DNA, the CDR3 is TGTGCCAGCACCACCCTAGCGGACCAAGAGACCCAGTACTTC. Translated, it gives CASTTLADQETQYF. The chain uses TRBV7-9 and TRBJ2-5; 7 bases map to TRBD2. The CDR3 contains 14 residues. V dropped 7 bases and J dropped 0; count of bases not matched to a gene: 5. Germline values: CDR1 SEHNR, CDR2 FQNEAQ (reference sequence). The full variable domain, with the rest looked up from reference TRBV7-9 and TRBJ2-5, is DTGVSQNPRHKITKRGQNVTFRCDPISEHNRLYWYRQTLGQGPEFLTYFQNEAQLEKSRLLSDRFSAERPKGSFSTLEIQRTEQGDSAMYLCASTTLADQETQYFGPGTRLLVL.

This chain links TRBV7-9 with TRBJ2-3; weak D call: TRBD1 (6 bases). Trimming removed 4 bases at V and 4 bases at J, with 12 bases between. The CDR3 runs to 14 residues. Germline loops: CDR1 SEHNR, CDR2 FQNEAQ (reference sequence). The CDR3: CASSYWGLSDTQYF. CDR3 nucleotide sequence: TGTGCCAGCAGCTATTGGGGGCTATCAGATACGCAGTATTTT.

The CDR3 coding sequence is TGTGCCAGCAGCTTCTCAGGGAAAGGTGCGGAAAAACTGTTTTTT. Encoded protein: CASSFSGKGAEKLFF. This sequence joins TRBV7-9 and TRBJ1-4, with a weak D call TRBD1 (5 bases). The CDR3 has 15 amino acids. The V end was cut by 3 bases, the J end by 8 bases, with 16 bases between. Germline values: CDR1 SEHNR, CDR2 FQNEAQ (reference sequence).

The sample holds many counts of this clonotype. The J gene is TRBJ1-5, the V gene TRBV6-2 or TRBV6-3, with D tentatively TRBD1 (6 bases). Trimming pared 7 bases from V and 3 bases from J, leaving 16 bases between. The germline V gene has CDR1 MNHEY and CDR2 SVGEGT. This CDR3 has 15 amino acids. The CDR3 protein is CASTPGDGYNQPQHF. Here the CDR3 DNA reads TGTGCCAGCACCCCAGGGGACGGTTACAATCAGCCCCAGCATTTT.

This clonotype was counted ten times or more. The rearrangement uses TRBV5-1 and TRBJ2-6; D ambiguous. The CDR3 extends over 15 amino acids. The V gene lost 4 bases and the J gene lost 0 bases, with 8 bases spanning the gap. Germline V gives CDR1 SGHRS, CDR2 YFSETQ. This chain's CDR3 is CASSVVSSGANVLTF. The DNA of the CDR3 is TGCGCCAGCAGCGTCGTAAGCTCTGGGGCCAACGTCCTGACTTTC.

The table lists this clonotype with a few counts. The gene calls are TRBV7-4 and TRBJ2-5, with 8 positions matching TRBD1. Germline loops: CDR1 SGHVT, CDR2 SQSDAQ. The CDR3 is made up of 16 amino acids. Germline trimming cut 4 bases from V and 0 bases from J; bases unmatched to any gene: 7. CDR3 amino acids: CASSSGQGPYQETQYF. For the CDR3, the DNA is TGTGCCAGCAGCTCCGGACAGGGCCCGTACCAAGAGACCCAGTACTTC.

This clonotype was observed at least ten times. The rearrangement links TRBV4-1 to TRBJ1-1; the D is unclear. Germline V gene lookup returns CDR1 MGHRA and CDR2 YSYEKL. CDR3 length: 14 residues. V shed 7 bases and J shed 1 base, with 13 bases lying between them. In DNA form, the CDR3 reads TGCGCCAGCACCCCCCTGGGAGAGAACACTGAAGCTTTCTTT. Its translation: CASTPLGENTEAFF.

This clonotype was detected ten times or more. V is TRBV11-2 and J is TRBJ2-2; the D gene could be TRBD1 or TRBD2 (6 bases each). Trimming cost V 5 bases and J 10 bases, with 8 bases left between them. Germline assignment: CDR1 SGHAT and CDR2 FQNNGV. The CDR3 loop spans 11 amino acids. CDR3: CASSPGAELFF. CDR3 in DNA: TGTGCCAGCAGCCCGGGGGCGGAGCTGTTTTTT. Full variable domain (rest looked up from reference TRBV11-2 and TRBJ2-2): EAGVAQSPRYKIIEKRQSVAFWCNPISGHATLYWYQQILGQGPKLLIQFQNNGVVDDSQLPKDRFSAERLKGVDSTLKIQPAKLEDSAVYLCASSPGAELFFGEGSRLTVL.

The V gene is TRBV29-1, the J gene TRBJ2-7, with TRBD1 identical over 12 bases. The germline CDR1 and CDR2 sequences are SQVTM and ANQGSEA. Trimming cost V 5 bases and J 7 bases; bases outside gene matches: 6. The CDR3 extends over 13 amino acids. The CDR3 DNA follows: TGCAGCGTTTTGGGACAGGGGGCGTGGGAGCAGTACTTC. Its translation: CSVLGQGAWEQYF.

In its sample, this clonotype was seen many times. The chain joins TRBV5-1 to TRBJ2-2, with 9 bases identical to TRBD1. V shed 4 bases, J shed 6 bases, and the junction held 7 bases outside the gene matches. The CDR3 is 15 residues long. In germline, CDR1 is SGHRS, CDR2 YFSETQ. This chain's CDR3 is CASSNGDRDAGELFF. The CDR3 DNA follows: TGCGCCAGCAGCAATGGGGACAGGGACGCCGGGGAGCTGTTTTTT.

The chain employs TRBV10-3 and TRBJ1-6; D possibly corresponds to TRBD1 (5 bases). V lost 4 bases and J 9 bases, leaving 16 bases between the germline ends. The CDR3 is 15 amino acids. From germline, CDR1 is ENHRY and CDR2 SYGVKD. The CDR3 bases are TGTGCCATCAGTGGGGATCAGGGAGAAGGTTCACCCCTCCACTTT. Its protein is CAISGDQGEGSPLHF.

The rearrangement uses TRBV5-4 and TRBJ2-4, with D perhaps TRBD2 (6 bases). Trimming left V 8 bases short and J 4 bases short, with 22 bases between. CDR3 size: 16 residues. CDR1 is SGHNT and CDR2 is YYREEE in the germline V gene (reference sequence). The CDR3 loop is CASAAAGTTNKNIQYF. In nucleotides, the CDR3 is TGTGCCAGTGCCGCCGCGGGAACTACTAATAAAAACATTCAGTACTTC.